This TCR beta chain is from a study of T cells in Graves' hyperthyroidism and ophthalmopathy. Among the patients, aged 18 to 65, hyperthyroidism was newly diagnosed and had lasted under 2 months. The study excluded patients with uncontrolled infection, other autoimmune disease, pregnancy or lactation. Looked up from germline, CDR1 is LGHDT and CDR2 is YNNKEL (reference sequence). The CDR3 is 13 residues long. The V gene lost 4 bases and the J gene lost 3 bases, with 10 bases spanning the gap. This clonotype was counted between two and nine times. Its antigen remains unknown. The study's findings and limits: Separation of ophthalmopathy from stable hyperthyroidism was achieved by a 13 V-J model. In blood, most of the thyroid clonotypes expanded above 0.001 were also present.

The TCR beta CDR3 regions underwent amplification using RNA transcripts as the source. The HTBI primer set was used in a first-round RT-PCR of the TCR CDR3. A single record per CDR3 protein comes from TCRdb applying MiXCR to the multiplex PCR reads. The sample consists of 450,000 to 700,000 distinct CDR3 sequences, around 45% of them appearing once. The source of this sequence is a woman under 30 with Graves' hyperthyroidism. V usage is TRBV3-1 and J usage is TRBJ2-7; D unresolved. Sequencing was done on a sample of peripheral blood or thyroid tissue (not recorded which). CDR3 in amino acids: CASSLRVYYEQYF. DNA of the CDR3: TGTGCCAGCAGCCTTAGGGTATACTACGAGCAGTACTTC.